The 13 T cell receptor beta chains presented below share a single source sample, sequenced in a study of CD8 T cells in ankylosing spondylitis. TCRdb called the 5' RACE reads again in MiXCR, with one record for every CDR3 protein. This sample has under 300,000 distinct CDR3 sequences, with approximately 11% found just once. Sequenced input: blood, either unsorted or a sorted T cell fraction (not recorded which). These receptor sequences come from a male donor with ankylosing spondylitis or in good health (not recorded which).

This clonotype has at least ten counts. This rearrangement joins TRBV5-1 to TRBJ2-3; 11 nucleotides align to TRBD2. V lost 0 bases, J lost 5 bases, and 5 bases stayed unmatched. The CDR3 is 16 amino acids. Germline V gene sequence: CDR1 SGHRS, CDR2 YFSETQ. CDR3: CASSLETSGEVDTQYF. CDR3 sequence (DNA): TGCGCCAGCAGCTTGGAGACTAGCGGGGAGGTAGATACGCAGTATTTT.

This clonotype was picked up a small number of times. This chain joins TRBV7-9 and TRBJ2-1, with D uncertain. The V end was cut by 5 bases, the J end by 9 bases, with 11 bases between. Germline V gene lookup returns CDR1 SEHNR and CDR2 FQNEAQ (reference sequence). CDR3 length: 12 amino acids. The CDR3 nucleotides read TGTGCCAGCAGCCCCTCCCGCGGTGAGCAGTTCTTC. Translating gives CASSPSRGEQFF.

The chain couples TRBV7-9 to TRBJ1-3; perhaps TRBD1 as D (6 bases). The V gene's germline CDR1 is SEHNR and CDR2 FQNEAQ (reference sequence). The CDR3 contains 15 residues. Between the trimmed V and J ends, which lost 5 bases and 2 bases, there was a span of 13 bases. CDR3 sequence (DNA): TGTGCCAGCAGCCCAACAGGGAGCGCTGGAAACACCATATATTTT. It translates to CASSPTGSAGNTIYF.

This clonotype was seen ten or more times. The chain has TRBV4-2 and TRBJ2-7; TRBD2 agrees at 13 bases. The CDR3 sequence is 15 residues long. J was trimmed by 4 bases and V by 4 bases; bases with no gene match: 4. Germline V gene data show CDR1 as LGHNA and CDR2 as YNFKEQ. The CDR3 DNA is TGTGCCAGCAGCCGAGGACTAGCGGGGGCGTACGAGCAGTACTTC. Translated, it gives CASSRGLAGAYEQYF.

This clonotype was detected ten times or more. The gene calls are TRBV15 and TRBJ2-7, with 9 bases that match TRBD2. Losses at the gene ends were 1 base for V and 5 bases for J; bases not matched to a gene: 3. CDR3 length: 14 amino acids. The V gene's germline CDR1 is LNHNV and CDR2 YYDKDF (reference sequence). In DNA, the CDR3 is TGTGCCACCAGCAGAGGTAGGACTAGCGACGAGCAGTACTTC. It is translated as CATSRGRTSDEQYF.

This clonotype has at least ten counts. The chain links TRBV7-6 to TRBJ2-4; D ambiguous. The CDR3 is 14 residues long. Germline-derived CDR1 and CDR2 are SGHVS and FNYEAQ. V was cut by 3 bases and J by 0 bases, with 6 bases left in between. The DNA of the CDR3 is TGTGCCAGCAGCTTTACTTTAGCCAAAAACATTCAGTACTTC. Its translation is CASSFTLAKNIQYF.

This clonotype was seen ten or more times. The gene calls are TRBV9 and TRBJ2-1, with a weak D call TRBD2 (5 bases). The CDR3 spans 16 residues. Trimming cost V 0 bases and J 7 bases, with 17 bases left between them. Per the germline V gene, CDR1 is SGDLS and CDR2 is YYNGEE. CDR3 loop: CASSVAAHTSGNEQFF. The CDR3, as DNA: TGTGCCAGCAGCGTAGCGGCCCATACATCGGGGAATGAGCAGTTCTTC.

This clonotype was picked up many times. The rearrangement joins TRBV27 to TRBJ1-1; 7 bases line up with TRBD1. The germline gives CDR1 MNHEY, CDR2 SMNVEV (reference sequence). The J segment lost 5 bases and the V segment lost 3 bases, leaving 6 bases of the junction unmatched. The CDR3 has 14 residues. The DNA for the CDR3 is TGTGCCAGCAGTTTCCACAGGGGTTTAACTGAAGCTTTCTTT. Residues: CASSFHRGLTEAFF.

In its sample, this clonotype was seen a few times. The chain employs TRBV7-9 and TRBJ1-2; 7 positions match TRBD1. The CDR3 length is 13 residues. The germline V gene has CDR1 SEHNR and CDR2 FQNEAQ (reference sequence). V lost 5 bases and J lost 6; bases outside the gene matches: 6. CDR3 sequence (DNA): TGTGCCAGCAGCCGCTGGGACAGCCATGGCTACACCTTC. This sequence encodes CASSRWDSHGYTF.

This clonotype was seen ten or more times. The chain combines TRBV7-2 with TRBJ1-6; no clear D gene. In germline, CDR1 is SGHTA, CDR2 FQGNSA. The CDR3 runs 17 residues. V gave up 1 base and J gave up 0 bases, with 10 bases separating them. The CDR3 bases are TGTGCCAGCAGCTTAGGATCCCGGGGCTCCTATAATTCACCCCTCCACTTT. Translating it yields CASSLGSRGSYNSPLHF.

This clonotype came up a few times. The chain recombines TRBV19 with TRBJ1-1; TRBD1 is a possible D gene (6 bases). V lost 4 bases and J 0 bases, leaving 21 bases between the germline ends. Germline loops: CDR1 LNHDA, CDR2 SQIVND (reference sequence). The CDR3 sequence is 18 residues long. This CDR3 is CASSKAPGQIYMNTEAFF. CDR3 DNA sequence: TGTGCCAGTAGTAAGGCCCCTGGACAGATTTACATGAACACTGAAGCTTTCTTT.

The rearrangement joins TRBV24-1 to TRBJ2-5; D is unresolved. The germline gives CDR1 KGHDR, CDR2 SFDVKD. V dropped 10 bases and J dropped 5 bases, with 10 bases sitting between them. CDR3 length: 11 amino acids. The CDR3 is CATGIGETQYF. The CDR3 DNA reads as TGTGCCACAGGGATTGGGGAGACCCAGTACTTC.

At least ten counts were recorded for this clonotype. The J gene is TRBJ2-5, the V gene TRBV4-1; D might be TRBD1 (5 bases). This CDR3 contains 15 residues. Germline CDR1 is MGHRA and CDR2 is YSYEKL. V was shortened by 4 bases and J by 6 bases, with 18 bases between the two germline ends. The CDR3 is CASSPVGSKGKTQYF. The CDR3 bases are TGCGCCAGCAGCCCGGTCGGGTCGAAGGGGAAGACCCAGTACTTC.